The T cell receptor beta chain under discussion was sequenced for a study of blood T cell repertoires in COVID-19. Study summary: Sample material is recorded as cDNA or gDNA derived from T cells, B-cell-depleted T cells, or PBMCs.

The CDR3 consists of 15 residues. The table came from immunoSEQ multiplex PCR; TCRdb's copy has only in-frame clones and leaves some out. Among about 76,000 clones listed, about 90% were seen once. The source of this sequence is a woman aged 45-60 years in a cohort sampled during active COVID-19. Sequencing was carried out using peripheral blood. The rearrangement links TRBV21-1 to TRBJ2-7; the D call in the table, TRBD1, was not verified against the DNA. TRBV21-1 is a known pseudogene. DNA for the CDR3: TGTGCCAGCAGCCCCAGGGGGAAAGGGTCCTACGAGCAGTACTTC. This codes for CASSPRGKGSYEQYF.